This TCR beta chain was observed in a study of blood T cells in healthy people across ages. As for the study in general: Through template switching, about one barcoded beta molecule was captured per two T cells, as measured in model experiments.

Overall study findings and caveats: As age increased, TCR beta diversity per million T cells fell in a roughly linear fashion.

This clonotype has more than one count but fewer than ten. Its antigen is undetermined. A junction end diverges from the germline sequence, so it may reflect a read error. For the second PCR, which ran for 7 to 11 cycles, a sample-barcoded 5' primer and a J-beta primer mix were used. Researchers report that a template-switch adaptor with 12 random nucleotides tagged each cDNA molecule. TCRdb reprocessed the 5' RACE reads with MiXCR, giving one entry per CDR3 protein. The table includes 650,000 to 700,000 distinct CDR3 sequences, 52% detected once. The origin of this receptor is a woman older than 75 in good health. Input material: blood.

CDR3 sequence reads: CGVGTGPREKLFF. CDR3 nucleotides: TGCGGCGTTGGGACAGGGCCTAGGGAAAAACTGTTTTTT. The chain has TRBV29-1 and TRBJ1-4; 9 bases line up with TRBD1. The germline V gene has CDR1 SQVTM and CDR2 ANQGSEA. There are 13 residues in the CDR3.